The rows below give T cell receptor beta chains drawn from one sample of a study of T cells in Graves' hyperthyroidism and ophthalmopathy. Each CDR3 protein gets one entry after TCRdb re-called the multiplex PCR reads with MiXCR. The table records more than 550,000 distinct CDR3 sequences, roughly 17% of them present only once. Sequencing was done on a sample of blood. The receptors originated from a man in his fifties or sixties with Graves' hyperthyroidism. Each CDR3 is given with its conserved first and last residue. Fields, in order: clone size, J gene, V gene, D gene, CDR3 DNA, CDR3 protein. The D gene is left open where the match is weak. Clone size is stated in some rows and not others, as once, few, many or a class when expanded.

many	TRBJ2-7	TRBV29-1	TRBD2	TGCAGCGTTGAGGCTAGCGGGAGATACGAGCAGTACTTC	CSVEASGRYEQYF
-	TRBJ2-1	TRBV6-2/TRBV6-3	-	TGTGCCAGCAGTGGCACCCGGTTTACCTACAATGAGCAGTTCTTC	CASSGTRFTYNEQFF
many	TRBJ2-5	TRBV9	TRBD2	TGTGCCAGCTCGAGACCAGCGGGAGTGGAGACCCAGTACTTC	CASSRPAGVETQYF
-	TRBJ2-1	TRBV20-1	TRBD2	TGCAGTGCTAGGAACCCGACTCGCGGGAGGGCCCTCGGCAATGAGCAGTTCTTC	CSARNPTRGRALGNEQFF
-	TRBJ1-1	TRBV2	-	TGTGCCAGCAGTGAGCGGGGTTTGGGCACTGAAGCTTTCTTT	CASSERGLGTEAFF
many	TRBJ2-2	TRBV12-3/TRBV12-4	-	TGTGCCAGCACCCCCTCCCTAGACAGGGGGGAGCTGTTTTTT	CASTPSLDRGELFF
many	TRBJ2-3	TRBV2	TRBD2	TGTGCCAGCATTTTCGGACTAGCGGACACAGATACGCAGTATTTT	CASIFGLADTDTQYF
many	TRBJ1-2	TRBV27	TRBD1	TGTGCCAGCAGTGTGGGACAGGCCTATGGCTACACCTTC	CASSVGQAYGYTF
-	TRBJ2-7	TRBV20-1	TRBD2	TGCAGTGCTAGTGGAGCGGGAGGGCTACGAGGAAAGGACGAGCAGTACTTC	CSASGAGGLRGKDEQYF
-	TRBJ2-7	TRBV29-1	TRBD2	TGCAGCGTTACCTCGACTAGCGGGAGAGTATCCGAGCAGTACTTC	CSVTSTSGRVSEQYF
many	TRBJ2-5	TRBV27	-	TGTGCCAGCAGTTTATACGGGCGGAATAAAGAGACCCAGTACTTC	CASSLYGRNKETQYF
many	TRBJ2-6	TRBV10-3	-	TGTGCCATCAGTGACGGGTCTGGGGCCAACGTCCTGACTTTC	CAISDGSGANVLTF
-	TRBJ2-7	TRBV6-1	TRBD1	TGTGCCAGCACTCTTGACAGGGGGAGCTCCTACGAGCAGTACTTC	CASTLDRGSSYEQYF
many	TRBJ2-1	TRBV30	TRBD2	TGTGCCCTACTAGCGGGAAGCTCCTACAATGAGCAGTTCTTC	CALLAGSSYNEQFF
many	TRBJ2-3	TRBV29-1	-	TGCAGCGTTATTAGGCCAGATACGCAGTATTTT	CSVIRPDTQYF
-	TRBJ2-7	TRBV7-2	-	TGTGCCAGCACCCCCTTGGACGGCCTAAACTACGAGCAGTACTTC	CASTPLDGLNYEQYF
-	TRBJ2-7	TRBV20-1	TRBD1	TGCAGTGCTGGGGACAGGGAGGCGCCGTACGAGCAGTACTTC	CSAGDREAPYEQYF
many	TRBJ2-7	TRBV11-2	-	TGTGCCAGCAGCTTACAAACGGGAGCGGACTACGAGCAGTACTTC	CASSLQTGADYEQYF
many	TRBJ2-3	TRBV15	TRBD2	TGTGCCACCAGCCGCAGACTAGCGGGAGTAGCAGATACGCAGTATTTT	CATSRRLAGVADTQYF
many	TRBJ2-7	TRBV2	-	TGTGCCAGCTGGGGCAGGGACGACTACGAGCAGTACTTC	CASWGRDDYEQYF
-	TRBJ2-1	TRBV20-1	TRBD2	TGCAGTGCTAGTGAGGGACTAGCGGAGTACAATGAGCAGTTCTTC	CSASEGLAEYNEQFF
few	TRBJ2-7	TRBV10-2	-	TGCGCCAGCAGTGAACAGGGAATAGACTACGAGCAGTACTTC	CASSEQGIDYEQYF
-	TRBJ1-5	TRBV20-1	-	TGCAGTGCTATCTACACCAGGGACAATCAGCCCCAGCATTTT	CSAIYTRDNQPQHF
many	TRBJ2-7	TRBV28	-	TGTGCCAGCAGTTTCACGGGGGAATCCCCCTACGAGCAGTACTTC	CASSFTGESPYEQYF
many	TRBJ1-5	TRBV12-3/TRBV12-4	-	TGTGCCAGCAGTCCGGACAGACATAGCAATCAGCCCCAGCATTTT	CASSPDRHSNQPQHF
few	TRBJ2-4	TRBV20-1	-	TGCAGTGCTCCTCCGGGACTCAAAAACATTCAGTACTTC	CSAPPGLKNIQYF
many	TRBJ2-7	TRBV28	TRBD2	TGTGCCAGCAGTTCGCGGGAGGCCGACCACGAGCAGTACTTC	CASSSREADHEQYF
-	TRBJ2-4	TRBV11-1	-	TGTGCCAGCAGTATTACAACCGGGACACACACACTAGCCAAAAACATTCAGTACTTC	CASSITTGTHTLAKNIQYF
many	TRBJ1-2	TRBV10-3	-	TGTGCCATCAGTGAGTCCGAGGCCTGGGGCTACACCTTC	CAISESEAWGYTF
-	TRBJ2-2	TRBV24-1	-	TGTGCCACCAGTGATTTCGTCTACTCGAACACCGGGGAGCTGTTTTTT	CATSDFVYSNTGELFF
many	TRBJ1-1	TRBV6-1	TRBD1	TGTGCCAGCATCGACAGGGAGTGGGAAAAAGCTTTCTTT	CASIDREWEKAFF
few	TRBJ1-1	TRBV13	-	TGTGCCAGCAGCTTAAAGTGGAGGGGCAGGGACTACCCTGAAGCTTTCTTT	CASSLKWRGRDYPEAFF
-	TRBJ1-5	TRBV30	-	TGTGCCTGGAGTAGCCAGACTAGCAATCAGCCCCAGCATTTT	CAWSSQTSNQPQHF
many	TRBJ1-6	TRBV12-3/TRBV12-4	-	TGTGCCAGCAGTCACAGAAATAATTCACCCCTCCACTTT	CASSHRNNSPLHF
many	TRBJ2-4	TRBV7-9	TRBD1	TGTGCCAGCAGCTCCGACAGGGGATCGGCCAAAAACATTCAGTACTTC	CASSSDRGSAKNIQYF
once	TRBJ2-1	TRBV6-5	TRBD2	TGTGCCAGCAGTTACGGTACTAGCGGGAGCCCCTACAATGAGCAGTTCTTC	CASSYGTSGSPYNEQFF
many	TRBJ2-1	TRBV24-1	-	TGTGCCACCAGTGGCGTGGGCGGGACCCGAAATGAGCAGTTCTTC	CATSGVGGTRNEQFF
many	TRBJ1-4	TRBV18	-	TGTGCCAACTCACCGCCACCAAATGAAAAACTGTTTTTT	CANSPPPNEKLFF
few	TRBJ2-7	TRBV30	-	TGTGCCTGGAGTGTTATAGGGGGTAGAGAGCAGTACTTC	CAWSVIGGREQYF
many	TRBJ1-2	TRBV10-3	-	TGTGCCATCAAGACGGACACTTCTAACTATGGCTACACCTTC	CAIKTDTSNYGYTF
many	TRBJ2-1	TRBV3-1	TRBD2	TGTGCCAGCAGCCCACTTGGACAGCGGGGGTACAATGAGCAGTTCTTC	CASSPLGQRGYNEQFF